This T cell receptor (beta chain) was identified during a study of CD8+ T cells in alopecia areata. Study-level points and caveats: TCR sharing across patients was less clear than in mice, possibly HLA-related. Scalp sample data also include resident alphabeta T cells from normal skin.

Only one count was recorded for this clone. Its specificity is unknown. Germline V gives CDR1 SNHLY, CDR2 FYNNEI. CDR3 length: 15 amino acids. With 5 bases removed from V and 5 bases from J, the gap between germline ends came to 18 bases. Treatment reported: oral pan-JAK inhibitor, 5-10 mg twice daily. Isolated RNA was reverse transcribed into cDNA used as the sequencing template. Sequencing was performed with immunoSEQ multiplex PCR; in TCRdb, only in-frame clones are kept and a portion is missing. The repertoire includes approximately 140,000 clones, roughly 82% of them detected once, and about 25% sits in the top ten.

V gene TRBV2 combines with J gene TRBJ1-1; perhaps TRBD1 as D (5 bases). The sample in question was CD8+ T cells sorted from blood, obtained at week 4, from a patient treated with tofacitinib. This receptor was taken from a human donor with alopecia areata. The CDR3 region is CASSPEAWAGTEAFF. The DNA of the CDR3 is TGTGCCAGCAGTCCCGAAGCGTGGGCAGGGACTGAAGCTTTCTTT.